Listed below are T cell receptor beta chains from one sample, sequenced in a study of radiotherapy plus CTLA-4 blockade in lung cancer. Produced via immunoSEQ multiplex PCR; TCRdb's table is partial and in-frame only. Of about 76,000 clones listed, approximately 84% are singletons. Here the sequenced sample was peripheral blood, taken from a patient treated with radiotherapy plus ipilimumab. These receptors were obtained from a human donor with non-small cell lung cancer who had stable disease on radiotherapy plus ipilimumab. CDR3s include the opening cysteine and the closing phenylalanine or tryptophan. D genes are given only for firm matches. Where a row states a size, it is once, few, many or the class of an expanded clone; other rows omit it.

TRBD1	TRBV5-1	few	TRBJ1-3	CASSLAGDRAPGNTIYF	TGCGCCAGCAGCTTGGCCGGGGACAGGGCTCCTGGAAACACCATATATTTT
TRBD1	TRBV28	-	TRBJ1-5	CASIGQGAQPQHF	TGTGCCAGCATCGGACAGGGTGCTCAGCCCCAGCATTTT
-	TRBV6-6	-	TRBJ1-1	CAVGLEAFF	TGTGCCGTGGGGCTCGAAGCTTTCTTT
TRBD1	TRBV4-1	-	TRBJ2-7	CASSQADRGHEQYF	TGCGCCAGCAGCCAAGCGGACAGGGGGCACGAGCAGTACTTC
-	TRBV6-5	few	TRBJ2-3	CASRRTSTDTQYF	TGTGCCAGCCGTCGTACTTCCACAGATACGCAGTATTTT
-	TRBV5-1	-	TRBJ2-7	CASSLLQRRLNTSYEQYF	TGCGCCAGCAGCTTGCTTCAAAGACGACTTAACACATCTTACGAGCAGTACTTC
-	TRBV21-1	-	TRBJ2-7	CATWGGGLPRWTRPDCEQYF	TGTGCCACCTGGGGAGGGGGCCTACCTCGCTGGACCCGACCCGACTGCGAGCAGTACTTC
-	TRBV18	-	TRBJ2-7	CASSPGSSYEQYF	TGTGCCAGCTCACCAGGCAGTTCCTACGAGCAGTACTTC
-	TRBV6-6	-	TRBJ1-4	CASKQTALNEKLFF	TGTGCCAGTAAACAGACAGCCCTTAATGAAAAACTGTTTTTT
-	TRBV6-1	-	TRBJ1-5	CAASLGAGWHF	TGTGCCGCATCATTAGGGGCGGGGTGGCATTTT
-	TRBV5-1	once	TRBJ2-1	CASSLIPGNEQFF	TGCGCCAGCAGCTTGATTCCGGGTAATGAGCAGTTCTTC
-	TRBV6-1	-	TRBJ1-5	CASSEGSAQPQHF	TGTGCCAGCAGTGAAGGGTCAGCTCAGCCCCAGCATTTT
TRBD1	TRBV6-5	few	TRBJ2-7	CASSPGQALEQYF	TGTGCCAGCAGTCCGGGACAGGCCCTGGAGCAGTACTTC
-	TRBV10-3	-	TRBJ2-4	CAAQGGPWMNIQYF	TGTGCCGCCCAGGGGGGACCTTGGATGAACATTCAGTACTTC
-	TRBV28	few	TRBJ1-3	CASSSGNTIYF	TGTGCCAGCAGCTCTGGAAACACCATATATTTT
TRBD1	TRBV5-5	-	TRBJ2-7	CASSLGQGFRNEQYF	TGTGCCAGCAGCTTGGGACAGGGTTTCCGGAACGAGCAGTACTTC
-	TRBV5-4	-	TRBJ1-1	CASLQGPLNTEAFF	TGTGCCAGTTTACAGGGACCATTAAACACTGAAGCTTTCTTT